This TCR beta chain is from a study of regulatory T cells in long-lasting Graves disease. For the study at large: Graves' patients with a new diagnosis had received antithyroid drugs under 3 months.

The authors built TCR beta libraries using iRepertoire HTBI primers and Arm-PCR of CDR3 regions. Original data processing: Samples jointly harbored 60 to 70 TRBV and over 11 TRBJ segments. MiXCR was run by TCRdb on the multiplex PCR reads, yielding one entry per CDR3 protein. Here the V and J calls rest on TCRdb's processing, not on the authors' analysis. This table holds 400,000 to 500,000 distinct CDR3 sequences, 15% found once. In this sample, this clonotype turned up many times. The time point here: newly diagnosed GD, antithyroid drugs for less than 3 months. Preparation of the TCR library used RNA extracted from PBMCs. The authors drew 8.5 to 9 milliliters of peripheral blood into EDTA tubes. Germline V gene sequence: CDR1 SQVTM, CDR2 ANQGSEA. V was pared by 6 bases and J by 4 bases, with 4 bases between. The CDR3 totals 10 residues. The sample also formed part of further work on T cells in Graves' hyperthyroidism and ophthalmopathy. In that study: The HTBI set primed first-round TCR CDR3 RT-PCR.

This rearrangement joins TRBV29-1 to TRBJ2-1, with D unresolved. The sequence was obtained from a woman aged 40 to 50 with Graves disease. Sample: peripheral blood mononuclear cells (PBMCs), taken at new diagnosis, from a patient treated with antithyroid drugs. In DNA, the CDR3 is TGCAGCGTGGGGTACAATGAGCAGTTCTTC. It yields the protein CSVGYNEQFF.